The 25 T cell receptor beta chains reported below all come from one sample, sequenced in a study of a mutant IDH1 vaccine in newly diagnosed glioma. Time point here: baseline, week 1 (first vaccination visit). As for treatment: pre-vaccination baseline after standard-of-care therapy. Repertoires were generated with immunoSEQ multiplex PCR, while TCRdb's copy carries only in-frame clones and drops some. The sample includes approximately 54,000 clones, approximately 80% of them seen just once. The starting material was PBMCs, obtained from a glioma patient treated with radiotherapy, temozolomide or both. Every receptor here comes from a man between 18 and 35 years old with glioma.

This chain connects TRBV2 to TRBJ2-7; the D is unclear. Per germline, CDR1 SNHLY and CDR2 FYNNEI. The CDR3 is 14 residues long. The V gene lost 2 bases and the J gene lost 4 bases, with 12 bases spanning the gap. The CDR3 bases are TGTGCCAGCAGTGAAATGGCAGATAGATACGAGCAGTACTTC. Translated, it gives CASSEMADRYEQYF.

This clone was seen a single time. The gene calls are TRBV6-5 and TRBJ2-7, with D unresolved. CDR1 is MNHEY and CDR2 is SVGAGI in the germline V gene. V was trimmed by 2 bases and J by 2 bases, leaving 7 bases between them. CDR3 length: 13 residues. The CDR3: CASSYGAPYEQYF. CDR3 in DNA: TGTGCCAGCAGTTACGGCGCGCCCTACGAGCAGTACTTC.

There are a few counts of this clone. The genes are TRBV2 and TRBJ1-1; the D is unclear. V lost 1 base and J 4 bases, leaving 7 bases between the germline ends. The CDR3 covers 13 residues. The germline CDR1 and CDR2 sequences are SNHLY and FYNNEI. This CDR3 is CASSEERITEAFF. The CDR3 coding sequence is TGTGCCAGCAGTGAAGAACGAATCACTGAAGCTTTCTTT.

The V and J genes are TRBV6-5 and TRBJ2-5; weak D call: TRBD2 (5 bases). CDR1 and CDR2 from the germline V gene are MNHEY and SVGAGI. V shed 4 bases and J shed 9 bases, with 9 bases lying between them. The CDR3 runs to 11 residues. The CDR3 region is CASSSPEAQYF. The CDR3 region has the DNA TGTGCCAGCAGTTCCCCGGAGGCCCAGTACTTC.

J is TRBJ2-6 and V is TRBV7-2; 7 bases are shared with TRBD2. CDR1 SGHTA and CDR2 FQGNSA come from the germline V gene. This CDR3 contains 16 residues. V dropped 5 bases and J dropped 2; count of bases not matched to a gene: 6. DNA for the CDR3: TGTGCCAGCAGCGTAGACCGGGGGGCTGGGGCCAACGTCCTGACTTTC. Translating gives CASSVDRGAGANVLTF. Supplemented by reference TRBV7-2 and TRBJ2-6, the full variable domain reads GAGVSQSPSNKVTEKGKDVELRCDPISGHTALYWYRQSLGQGLEFLIYFQGNSAPDKSGLPSDRFSAERTGGSVSTLTIQRTQQEDSAVYLCASSVDRGAGANVLTFGAGSRLTVL.

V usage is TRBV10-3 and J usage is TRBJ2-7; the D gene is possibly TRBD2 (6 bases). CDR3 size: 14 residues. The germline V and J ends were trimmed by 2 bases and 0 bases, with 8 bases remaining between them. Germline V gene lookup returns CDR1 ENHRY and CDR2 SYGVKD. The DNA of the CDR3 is TGTGCCATCAGTGAGGAGGAGGGCTCCTACGAGCAGTACTTC. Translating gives CAISEEEGSYEQYF.

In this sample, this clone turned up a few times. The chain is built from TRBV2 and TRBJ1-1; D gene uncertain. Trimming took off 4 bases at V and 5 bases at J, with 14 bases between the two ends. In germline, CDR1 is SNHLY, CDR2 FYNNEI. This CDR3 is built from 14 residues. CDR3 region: CASSGNGVRTEAFF. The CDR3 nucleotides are TGTGCCAGCAGTGGTAATGGGGTGAGGACTGAAGCTTTCTTT. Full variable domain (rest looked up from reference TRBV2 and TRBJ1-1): EPEVTQTPSHQVTQMGQEVILRCVPISNHLYFYWYRQILGQKVEFLVSFYNNEISEKSEIFDDQFSVERPDGSNFTLKIRSTKLEDSAMYFCASSGNGVRTEAFFGQGTRLTVV.

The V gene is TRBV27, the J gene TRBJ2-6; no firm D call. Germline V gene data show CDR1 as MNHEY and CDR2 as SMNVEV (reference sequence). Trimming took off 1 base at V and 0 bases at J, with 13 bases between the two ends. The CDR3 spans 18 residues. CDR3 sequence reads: CASSLFPGPTSGANVLTF. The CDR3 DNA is TGTGCCAGCAGTTTATTCCCCGGACCAACCTCTGGGGCCAACGTCCTGACTTTC.

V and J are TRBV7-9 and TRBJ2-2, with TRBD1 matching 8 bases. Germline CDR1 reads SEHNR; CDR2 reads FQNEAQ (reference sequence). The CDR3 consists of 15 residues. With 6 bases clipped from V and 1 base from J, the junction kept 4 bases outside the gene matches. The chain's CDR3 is CASRGGQGNTGELFF. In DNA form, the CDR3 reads TGTGCCAGCAGGGGCGGACAGGGGAACACCGGGGAGCTGTTTTTT.

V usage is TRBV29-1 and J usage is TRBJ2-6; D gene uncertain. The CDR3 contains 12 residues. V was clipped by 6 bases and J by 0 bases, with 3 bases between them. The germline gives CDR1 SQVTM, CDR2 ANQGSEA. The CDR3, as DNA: TGCAGCGTAGGCTCTGGGGCCAACGTCCTGACTTTC. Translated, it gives CSVGSGANVLTF.

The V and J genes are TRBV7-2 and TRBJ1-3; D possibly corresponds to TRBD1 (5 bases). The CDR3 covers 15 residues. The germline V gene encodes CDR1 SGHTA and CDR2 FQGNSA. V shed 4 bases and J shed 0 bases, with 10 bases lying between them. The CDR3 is CASSSGPSSGNTIYF. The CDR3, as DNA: TGTGCCAGCAGCTCGGGACCGTCCTCTGGAAACACCATATATTTT. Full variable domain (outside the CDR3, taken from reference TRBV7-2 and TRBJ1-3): GAGVSQSPSNKVTEKGKDVELRCDPISGHTALYWYRQSLGQGLEFLIYFQGNSAPDKSGLPSDRFSAERTGGSVSTLTIQRTQQEDSAVYLCASSSGPSSGNTIYFGEGSWLTVV.

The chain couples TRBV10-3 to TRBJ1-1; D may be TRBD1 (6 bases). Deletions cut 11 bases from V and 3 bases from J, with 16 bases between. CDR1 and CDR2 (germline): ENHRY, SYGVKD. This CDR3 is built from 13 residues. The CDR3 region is CAGGQGFDTEAFF. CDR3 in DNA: TGTGCCGGGGGCCAGGGGTTCGACACTGAAGCTTTCTTT.

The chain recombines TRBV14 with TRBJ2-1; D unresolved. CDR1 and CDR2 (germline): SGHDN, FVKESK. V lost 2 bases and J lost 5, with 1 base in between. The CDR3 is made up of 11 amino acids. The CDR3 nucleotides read TGTGCCAGCAGCCAAAACAATGAGCAGTTCTTC. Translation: CASSQNNEQFF. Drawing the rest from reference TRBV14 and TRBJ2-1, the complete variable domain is EAGVTQFPSHSVIEKGQTVTLRCDPISGHDNLYWYRRVMGKEIKFLLHFVKESKQDESGMPNNRFLAERTGGTYSTLKVQPAELEDSGVYFCASSQNNEQFFGPGTRLTVL.

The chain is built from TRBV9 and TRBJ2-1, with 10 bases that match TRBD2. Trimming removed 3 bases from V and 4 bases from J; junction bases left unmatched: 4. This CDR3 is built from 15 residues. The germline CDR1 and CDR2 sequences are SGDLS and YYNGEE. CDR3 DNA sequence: TGTGCCAGCAGCGGCACTAGCGGGGATTACAATGAGCAGTTCTTC. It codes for CASSGTSGDYNEQFF.

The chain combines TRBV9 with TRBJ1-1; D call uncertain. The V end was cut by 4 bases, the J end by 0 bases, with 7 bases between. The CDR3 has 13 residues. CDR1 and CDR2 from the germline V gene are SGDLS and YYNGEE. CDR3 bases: TGTGCCAGCAGCCTCGATCTGAACACTGAAGCTTTCTTT. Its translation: CASSLDLNTEAFF.

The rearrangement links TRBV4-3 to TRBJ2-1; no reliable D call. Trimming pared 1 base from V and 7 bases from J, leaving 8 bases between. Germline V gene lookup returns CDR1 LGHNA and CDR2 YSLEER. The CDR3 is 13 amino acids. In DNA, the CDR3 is TGCGCCAGCAGCCAAGGATTTAGGAATGAGCAGTTCTTC. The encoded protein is CASSQGFRNEQFF.

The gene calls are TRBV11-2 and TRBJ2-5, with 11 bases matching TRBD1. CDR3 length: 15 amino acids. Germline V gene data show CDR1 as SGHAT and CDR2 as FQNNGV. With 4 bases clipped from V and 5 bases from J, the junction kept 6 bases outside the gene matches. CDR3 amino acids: CASSYAGTGGETQYF. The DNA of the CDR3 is TGTGCCAGCAGCTATGCTGGGACAGGGGGGGAGACCCAGTACTTC.

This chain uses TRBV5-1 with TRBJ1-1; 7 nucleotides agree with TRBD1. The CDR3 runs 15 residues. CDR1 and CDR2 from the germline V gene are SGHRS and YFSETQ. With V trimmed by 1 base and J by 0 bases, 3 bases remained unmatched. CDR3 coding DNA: TGCGCCAGCAGCTTGTCGGGACAGATGAACACTGAAGCTTTCTTT. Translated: CASSLSGQMNTEAFF.

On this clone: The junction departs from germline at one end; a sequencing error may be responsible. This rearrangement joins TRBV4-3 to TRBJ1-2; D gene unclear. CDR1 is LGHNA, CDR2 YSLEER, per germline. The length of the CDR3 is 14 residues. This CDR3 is CASSQDVGTETLYF. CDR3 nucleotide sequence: TGCGCCAGCAGCCAAGATGTGGGAACCGAGACCCTCTACTTC.

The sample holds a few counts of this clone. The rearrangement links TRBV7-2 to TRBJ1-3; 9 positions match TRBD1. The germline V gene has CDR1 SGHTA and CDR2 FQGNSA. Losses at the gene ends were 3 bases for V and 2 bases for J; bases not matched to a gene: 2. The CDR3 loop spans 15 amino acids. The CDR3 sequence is CASSFGQGPGNTIYF. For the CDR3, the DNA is TGTGCCAGCAGCTTTGGACAGGGGCCTGGAAACACCATATATTTT.

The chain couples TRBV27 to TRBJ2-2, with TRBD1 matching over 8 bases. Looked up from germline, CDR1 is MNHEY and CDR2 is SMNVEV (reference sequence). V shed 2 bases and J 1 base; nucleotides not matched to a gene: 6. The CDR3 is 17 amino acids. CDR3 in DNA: TGTGCCAGCAGTTTAACCCTCGGGACAGGGAACACCGGGGAGCTGTTTTTT. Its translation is CASSLTLGTGNTGELFF.

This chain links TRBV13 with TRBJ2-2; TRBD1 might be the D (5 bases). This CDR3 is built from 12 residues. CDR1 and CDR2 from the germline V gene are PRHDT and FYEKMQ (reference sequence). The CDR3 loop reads CALRENTGELFF. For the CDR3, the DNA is TGTGCGCTCAGGGAGAACACCGGGGAGCTGTTTTTT. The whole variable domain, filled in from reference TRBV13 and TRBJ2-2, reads AAGVIQSPRHLIKEKRETATLKCYPIPRHDTVYWYQQGPGQDPQFLISFYEKMQSDKGSIPDRFSAQQFSDYHSELNMSSLELGDSALYFCALRENTGELFFGEGSRLTVL.

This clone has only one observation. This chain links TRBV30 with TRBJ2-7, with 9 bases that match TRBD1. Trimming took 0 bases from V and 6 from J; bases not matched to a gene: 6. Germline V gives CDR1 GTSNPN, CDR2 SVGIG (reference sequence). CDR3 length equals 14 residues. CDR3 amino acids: CAWSVGGTGIEQYF. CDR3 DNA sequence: TGTGCCTGGAGTGTTGGCGGGACAGGGATCGAGCAGTACTTC. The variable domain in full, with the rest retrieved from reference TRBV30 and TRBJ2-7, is SQTIHQWPATLVQPVGSPLSLECTVEGTSNPNLYWYRQAAGRGLQLLFYSVGIGQISSEVPQNLSASRPQDRQFILSSKKLLLSDSGFYLCAWSVGGTGIEQYFGPGTRLTVT.

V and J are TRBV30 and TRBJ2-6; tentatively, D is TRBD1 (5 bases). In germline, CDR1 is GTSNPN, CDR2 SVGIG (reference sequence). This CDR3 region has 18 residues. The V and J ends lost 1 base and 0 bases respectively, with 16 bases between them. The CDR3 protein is CAWSELGLSRSGANVLTF. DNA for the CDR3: TGTGCCTGGAGTGAATTGGGGCTCTCCCGCTCTGGGGCCAACGTCCTGACTTTC.

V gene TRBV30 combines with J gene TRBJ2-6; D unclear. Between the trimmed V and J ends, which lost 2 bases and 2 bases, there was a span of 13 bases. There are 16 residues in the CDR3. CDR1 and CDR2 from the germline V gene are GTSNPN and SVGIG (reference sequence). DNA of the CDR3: TGTGCCTGGAGTTCACAATGGGGAACTGGGGCCAACGTCCTGACTTTC. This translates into CAWSSQWGTGANVLTF. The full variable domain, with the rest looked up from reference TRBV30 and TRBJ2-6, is SQTIHQWPATLVQPVGSPLSLECTVEGTSNPNLYWYRQAAGRGLQLLFYSVGIGQISSEVPQNLSASRPQDRQFILSSKKLLLSDSGFYLCAWSSQWGTGANVLTFGAGSRLTVL.